A selection of T cell receptor beta chains follows, all from one sample in a study of T cell responses to AZD1222 COVID-19 vaccine. Some clones are missing from TCRdb's copy, which holds only in-frame ones; the method was immunoSEQ multiplex PCR. Of roughly 160,000 clones listed, 75% to 90% were seen once; the top ten hold approximately 6.9%. Sequenced material: peripheral blood, taken on day 0 of AZD1222 vaccination. The receptors originated from an adult in good health. CDR3s include the opening cysteine and the closing phenylalanine or tryptophan. Each record gives: V gene, clone size, J gene, D gene, CDR3 DNA, CDR3 protein. D genes are given only for firm matches. Size tells how often a clone was seen (once, few, many) or the class of an expanded clone, and some rows leave it out.

TRBV7-3,-,TRBJ2-3,-,TGTGCCAGCAGCTGGGACGGAGCTACGCAGTATTTT,CASSWDGATQYF
TRBV18,-,TRBJ1-1,TRBD1,TGTGCCAGCTCACCCCGGACAGGGGGCACTGAAGCTTTCTTT,CASSPRTGGTEAFF
TRBV3-1/TRBV3-2,-,TRBJ2-2,-,TGTGCCAGCAGCCAAGATGGCGACTCCGGGGAGCTGTTTTTT,CASSQDGDSGELFF
TRBV10-3,-,TRBJ1-1,-,TGTGCCATCAGTGAGTCGAGGGGGGGCGCAAGGAACACTGAAGCTTTCTTT,CAISESRGGARNTEAFF
TRBV2,-,TRBJ1-4,TRBD1,TGTGCCAGCAGCCGACAGGGTTGGGATGAAAAACTGTTTTTT,CASSRQGWDEKLFF
TRBV7-6,few,TRBJ2-3,TRBD2,TGTGCCAGCAGCTCTCGAGCGGGGGGGCCGAATACGCAGTATTTT,CASSSRAGGPNTQYF
TRBV6-2/TRBV6-3,-,TRBJ2-3,TRBD2,TGTGCCAGCAGCCACTCCACCGGGACTAAATTCACAGATACGCAGTATTTT,CASSHSTGTKFTDTQYF
TRBV5-5,few,TRBJ2-3,-,TGTGCCAGCAGCTTGGCCGGGGCAGATACGCAGTATTTT,CASSLAGADTQYF
TRBV7-9,once,TRBJ1-2,TRBD1,TGTGCCAGCAGCCCTTTGGGGGGACAGGACGATGGCTACACCTTC,CASSPLGGQDDGYTF
TRBV12-3/TRBV12-4,-,TRBJ1-2,-,TGTGCCAGCAGTTTAGGTTCGGGTGGCTACACCTTC,CASSLGSGGYTF
TRBV4-1,once,TRBJ2-5,TRBD2,TGCGCCAGCAGCTCACAGGGAGGGGTAAGGACTAGCGGGGGCCAAGAGACCCAGTACTTC,CASSSQGGVRTSGGQETQYF
TRBV7-9,-,TRBJ2-3,-,TGTGCCCTCAAGGAGGGCACAGATACGCAGTATTTT,CALKEGTDTQYF
TRBV11-2,-,TRBJ2-5,TRBD2,TGTGCCAGCAGCTTATCGGTGGGGGGGACGGAGACCCAGTACTTC,CASSLSVGGTETQYF
TRBV4-1,-,TRBJ2-2,TRBD1,TGCGCCAGCAGCTACAGGGGTACCGCCGGGGAGCTGTTTTTT,CASSYRGTAGELFF
TRBV5-1,-,TRBJ1-4,-,TGCGCCAGCAACGACGGACAGATTAATGAAAAACTGTTTTTT,CASNDGQINEKLFF
TRBV4-2,-,TRBJ1-3,-,TGTGCCAGCAGCCAAGAACAGAACTCTGGAAACACCATATATTTT,CASSQEQNSGNTIYF
TRBV6-5,-,TRBJ2-6,-,TGTGCCAGCAGAGGATCTGGGGCCAACGTCCTGACTTTC,CASRGSGANVLTF
TRBV6-5,once,TRBJ2-7,-,TGTGCCAGCAGGACCCCGTCCTACGAGCAGTACTTC,CASRTPSYEQYF
TRBV6-1,-,TRBJ1-6,-,TGTGCCAGCAGTGAATCGGTCCAGGGCCATTCACCCCTCCACTTT,CASSESVQGHSPLHF
TRBV29-1,few,TRBJ1-1,-,TGCAGCGTTACCATTAGGAACACTGAAGCTTTCTTT,CSVTIRNTEAFF
TRBV3-1/TRBV3-2,once,TRBJ1-5,TRBD1,TGTGCCAGCAGCCAAGATGGAGGGACAGAGGATTTTAGCAATCAGCCCCAGCATTTT,CASSQDGGTEDFSNQPQHF
TRBV10-3,-,TRBJ2-4,-,TGTGCCATCAGTGAGTCCGAAAACATTCAGTACTTC,CAISESENIQYF
TRBV9,-,TRBJ2-3,-,TGTGCCAGCAGCGTAGGAACTTCCCCTAGCACAGATACGCAGTATTTT,CASSVGTSPSTDTQYF
TRBV28,once,TRBJ2-2,TRBD2,TGTGCCAGCAGTTCCTCGACTAGCGGGGGGGCGGTCGGGGAGCTGTTTTTT,CASSSSTSGGAVGELFF
TRBV3-1/TRBV3-2,-,TRBJ1-1,-,TGTGCCAGCAGTCAAGATGCCCCAACCGTAGCTTTCTTT,CASSQDAPTVAFF
TRBV18,-,TRBJ1-3,-,TGTGCCAGCTCACTGTCGCCCGGGTCATCGAGCTCTGGAAACACCATATATTTT,CASSLSPGSSSSGNTIYF
TRBV30,-,TRBJ2-6,TRBD2,TGTGCCTGGTCACCGCGGGGGGGCCCTGGGGCCAACGTCCTGACTTTC,CAWSPRGGPGANVLTF
TRBV6-2/TRBV6-3,-,TRBJ2-3,TRBD2,TGTGCCAGCAGTCCCGGACTAGCCATTCAAGATACGCAGTATTTT,CASSPGLAIQDTQYF
TRBV9,-,TRBJ2-7,-,TGTGCCAGCAGCGTAAGGGGAGTATACGAGCAGTACTTC,CASSVRGVYEQYF
TRBV5-4,-,TRBJ2-6,-,TGTGCCAGCAGCACCGGTAGGGCTCAGTACTCTGGGGCCAACGTCCTGACTTTC,CASSTGRAQYSGANVLTF
TRBV6-5,-,TRBJ2-5,-,TGTGCCAGCAGAGACAGATTGACAGCCCAAGAGACCCAGTACTTC,CASRDRLTAQETQYF
TRBV6-5,-,TRBJ1-2,TRBD1,TGTGCCAGCAGTTACGTTAGGACAGGGGGCGGCTATGGCTACACCTTC,CASSYVRTGGGYGYTF
TRBV5-1,-,TRBJ1-1,-,TGCGCCAGCAGCTCAGGCCCCGACAGGAGGAACACTGAAGCTTTCTTT,CASSSGPDRRNTEAFF
TRBV2,-,TRBJ2-1,-,TGTGCCAGCAGTGAAGCGATGGACCATGGCGGCGATGAGCAGTTCTTC,CASSEAMDHGGDEQFF
TRBV18,once,TRBJ2-5,-,TGTGCCAGCTCACCCGGTCGGGAGACCCAGTACTTC,CASSPGRETQYF
TRBV18,-,TRBJ1-1,-,TGTGCCAGCTCACCCGGGAAGAGGGACCCTGAAGCTTTCTTT,CASSPGKRDPEAFF
TRBV5-1,-,TRBJ2-5,TRBD1,TGCGCCAGCAGCTCCTACAGGGGGAAGCTTGTAGAGACCCAGTACTTC,CASSSYRGKLVETQYF